Below, 32 T cell receptor beta chains from the same sample are listed, as sequenced in a study of T and B cells in COVID-19 patients. TRB was amplified from around 250-500 ng of blood genomic DNA. TRB rearrangements were amplified by multiplex PCR with BIOMED2 TRB-A/B primers. TCRdb re-derived calls from the multiplex PCR reads in MiXCR, one entry per CDR3 protein. Of several thousand distinct CDR3 sequences in the sample, over 25% were seen once. Source material: blood. Receptors were obtained from a human donor who had recovered from COVID-19.

By its share, this clonotype is medium-sized. The chain links TRBV27 to TRBJ2-7; D is ambiguous. V gave up 5 bases and J gave up 0 bases, with 11 bases separating them. CDR3 length: 14 amino acids. Germline V gene sequence: CDR1 MNHEY, CDR2 SMNVEV (reference sequence). The CDR3 DNA reads TGTGCCAGCAGTCCCGACCGCTTCTCCTACGAGCAGTACTTC. Residues: CASSPDRFSYEQYF.

The V and J genes are TRBV5-5 and TRBJ2-3, with 8 bases that match TRBD2. The CDR3 extends over 15 amino acids. Germline loops: CDR1 SGHKS, CDR2 YYEKEE (reference sequence). Unmatched junction bases numbered 7, after V lost 6 bases and J lost 1 base. The chain's CDR3 is CASMGNSGGTDTQYF. The DNA of the CDR3 is TGTGCCAGCATGGGGAATAGCGGGGGCACAGATACGCAGTATTTT.

This chain connects TRBV18 to TRBJ1-1; D gene unclear. CDR1 is KGHSH, CDR2 LQKENI, per germline. V was cut by 9 bases and J by 9 bases, with 17 bases left in between. The CDR3 extends over 12 amino acids. CDR3 DNA: TGTGCCAGTCACGGAAGATGGGATAAAGCTTTCTTT. Translation: CASHGRWDKAFF.

This sequence joins TRBV19 and TRBJ2-1; 8 nucleotides line up with TRBD1. The germline V gene encodes CDR1 LNHDA and CDR2 SQIVND (reference sequence). CDR3 length: 14 amino acids. J lost 6 bases, V lost 7 bases, and 8 bases had no gene match. The CDR3 protein is CASTGQGRVNEQFF. In DNA form, the CDR3 reads TGTGCCAGTACCGGACAGGGAAGGGTCAATGAGCAGTTCTTC.

This clonotype is medium-sized by share. The V gene is TRBV27, the J gene TRBJ1-5, with 7 nucleotides matching TRBD1. This CDR3 has 13 amino acids. The germline V gene has CDR1 MNHEY and CDR2 SMNVEV (reference sequence). The junction had 5 bases not matched to a gene; V was cut back by 5 bases and J by 7 bases. The CDR3 loop reads CASSKGQIQPQHF. CDR3 nucleotides: TGTGCCAGCAGTAAGGGACAGATACAGCCCCAGCATTTT.

This chain connects TRBV20-1 to TRBJ2-3, with 7 bases fitting TRBD2. The CDR3 runs to 13 residues. J lost 3 bases, V lost 3 bases, and 3 bases had no gene match. CDR1 and CDR2 from the germline V gene are DFQATT and SNEGSKA (reference sequence). This CDR3 reads CSASTGRTDTQYF. The CDR3 coding sequence is TGCAGTGCTAGTACCGGGAGGACAGATACGCAGTATTTT.

Relative to its sample, this clonotype is medium-sized. This sequence joins TRBV6-4 and TRBJ2-1; D is tentatively TRBD1 or TRBD2 (5 bases each). CDR3 length: 15 amino acids. V was shortened by 3 bases and J by 5 bases, with 14 bases between the two germline ends. Germline V gene sequence: CDR1 MRHNA, CDR2 SNTAGT. The CDR3: CASSEEGDPHNEQFF. DNA for the CDR3: TGTGCCAGCAGTGAGGAAGGGGACCCACACAATGAGCAGTTCTTC.

The V gene is TRBV6-5, the J gene TRBJ1-3, with 10 bases fitting TRBD1. The ends lost 0 bases at V and 0 bases at J; junction bases unmatched: 5. The germline gives CDR1 MNHEY, CDR2 SVGAGI. This CDR3 is 18 amino acids long. CDR3 DNA: TGTGCCAGCAGTTACTCGACAGGGGGCCACGTCTCTGGAAACACCATATATTTT. It is translated as CASSYSTGGHVSGNTIYF.

The V and J genes are TRBV6-5 and TRBJ2-5; 12 bases are a match to TRBD2. Germline V gives CDR1 MNHEY, CDR2 SVGAGI. This CDR3 spans 16 amino acids. J gave up 5 bases and V 6 bases, and 10 bases lay outside the gene matches. CDR3 sequence: CASRPSGGAFWETQYF. As DNA, the CDR3 is TGTGCCAGCAGACCTAGCGGGGGGGCCTTTTGGGAGACCCAGTACTTC.

In its sample, this clonotype is medium-sized. This rearrangement joins TRBV18 to TRBJ2-7; tentatively, D is TRBD2 (5 bases). The CDR3 contains 13 residues. V dropped 5 bases and J dropped 0 bases, with 8 bases sitting between them. Germline CDR1 and CDR2: KGHSH and LQKENI. Written as DNA, the CDR3 is TGTGCCAGCTCAACGAGCGGCTCCTACGAGCAGTACGTC. Translation gives CASSTSGSYEQYV.

Within the sample, this clonotype is medium-sized. The gene calls are TRBV6-5 and TRBJ1-2; TRBD1 matches 7 bases. This CDR3 is built from 14 residues. Losses at the gene ends were 2 bases for V and 4 bases for J; bases not matched to a gene: 4. The V gene's germline CDR1 is MNHEY and CDR2 SVGAGI. Here the CDR3 reads CASSYDRAPYGYTF. The CDR3 nucleotides are TGTGCCAGCAGTTACGACAGGGCTCCCTATGGCTACACCTTC.

This clonotype has just one count. The genes are TRBV29-1 and TRBJ2-7; D may correspond to TRBD1 or TRBD2 (5 bases each). The CDR3 is made up of 14 amino acids. V shed 7 bases and J shed 2 bases, with 18 bases lying between them. CDR1 is SQVTM, CDR2 ANQGSEA, per germline. In DNA form, the CDR3 reads TGCAGCGGAATAGGGACGGACGTTGCCTACGAGCAGTACTTC. Protein sequence: CSGIGTDVAYEQYF.

With respect to this clonotype: At one boundary the junction diverges from the germline segment, which might be a read error. The chain recombines TRBV5-1 with TRBJ2-1; 11 bases fit TRBD2. Germline V gene lookup returns CDR1 SGHRS and CDR2 YFSETQ. CDR3 length: 16 residues. The DNA of the CDR3 is TGTGCCAGCAGCCCGGGGACTAGCGGTGCTCACAATGAGCAGTTCTTC. Residues: CASSPGTSGAHNEQFF.

This clonotype showed up just once. This chain connects TRBV27 to TRBJ1-2; TRBD1 might be the D (6 bases). V dropped 5 bases and J dropped 9 bases, with 13 bases sitting between them. Germline assignment: CDR1 MNHEY and CDR2 SMNVEV (reference sequence). CDR3 size: 12 residues. The CDR3 loop reads CASSGGAHCYTF. CDR3 nucleotides: TGTGCCAGCAGTGGGGGGGCGCACTGCTACACCTTC.

This clonotype is categorized as medium-sized. The J gene is TRBJ2-5, the V gene TRBV12-3 or TRBV12-4; the D call may be TRBD1 or TRBD2 (6 bases each). The CDR3 is 14 residues long. V was shortened by 6 bases and J by 5 bases, with 16 bases between the two germline ends. CDR3 DNA sequence: TGTGCCAGCAGCTACAGGGACTTCATGGAGACCCAGTACTTC. Translating it yields CASSYRDFMETQYF.

The J gene is TRBJ2-7, the V gene TRBV13; 7 bases agree with TRBD1. V shed 5 bases, J shed 3 bases, and the junction held 7 bases outside the gene matches. Germline-derived CDR1 and CDR2 are PRHDT and FYEKMQ (reference sequence). This CDR3 region has 14 residues. The CDR3 DNA sequence: TGTGCCAGCAGCCGTGACAGGGCCGGCTACGAGCAGTACGTC. Amino acid sequence: CASSRDRAGYEQYV.

As for this clonotype: The junction and the germline gene differ at one end; a read error may be behind it. This chain uses TRBV5-1 with TRBJ1-2; no clear D gene. Germline loops: CDR1 SGHRS, CDR2 YFSETQ. This CDR3 is built from 14 residues. The CDR3 loop reads CASSLEDIGHGYTF. The CDR3 DNA is TGCGCCAGCAGTTTGGAGGATATAGGACATGGCTACACCTTC.

Sample share makes this clonotype medium-sized. The chain is built from TRBV5-4 and TRBJ2-1; 9 positions match TRBD1. The V gene end was trimmed by 4 bases and the J gene end by 4 bases; junction bases not matched to a gene: 6. The CDR3 has 15 residues. Germline V CDR1 and CDR2: SGHNT, YYREEE (reference sequence). CDR3 protein: CASSGGTGSYNEQFF. As DNA, the CDR3 is TGTGCCAGCAGCGGCGGGACAGGGTCATACAATGAGCAGTTCTTC.

The rearrangement uses TRBV7-9 and TRBJ2-3; the D gene is possibly TRBD1 (5 bases). V lost 0 bases to trimming and J lost 2 bases, with 12 bases between them. The length of the CDR3 is 16 residues. Germline V CDR1 and CDR2: SEHNR, FQNEAQ (reference sequence). The CDR3 protein is CASSLAQGRLTDTQYF. The CDR3 bases are TGTGCCAGCAGCTTAGCCCAGGGCCGGCTCACAGATACGCAGTATTTT.

The sample holds one count of this clonotype. This chain connects TRBV6-2 or TRBV6-3 to TRBJ2-2, with 7 positions matching TRBD1. Germline CDR1 reads MNHEY; CDR2 reads SVGEGT. This CDR3 has 15 residues. Germline trimming cut 6 bases from V and 1 base from J; bases unmatched to any gene: 5. The CDR3 region is CASSVRDRNTGELFF. CDR3 bases: TGTGCCAGCAGCGTCCGGGACAGGAACACCGGGGAGCTGTTTTTT.

This chain joins TRBV20-1 and TRBJ2-7; 11 positions agree with TRBD1. This CDR3 has 13 residues. V shed 3 bases, J shed 4 bases, and the junction held 2 bases outside the gene matches. Germline V gives CDR1 DFQATT, CDR2 SNEGSKA (reference sequence). The CDR3 region has the DNA TGCAGTGCTAGTTGGGACAGGGGGTACGAGCAGTACTTC. It translates to CSASWDRGYEQYF.

This clonotype was detected only a few times. The chain combines TRBV4-3 with TRBJ2-3; TRBD2 aligns across 13 bases. Germline V lookup: CDR1 LGHNA, CDR2 YSLEER. The CDR3 runs 20 residues. V lost 4 bases to trimming and J lost 1 base; unmatched junction nucleotides: 14. DNA of the CDR3: TGCGCCAGCAGCCCGAGGCCTGGACTAGCGGGGGACGCGGGCACAGATACGCAGTATTTT. This codes for CASSPRPGLAGDAGTDTQYF.

In its sample, this clonotype ranks as medium-sized (0.01 to 0.1%). V and J are TRBV19 and TRBJ2-2; no clear D. This CDR3 has 12 amino acids. Germline CDR1 is LNHDA and CDR2 is SQIVND (reference sequence). Trimming took off 3 bases at V and 3 bases at J, with 2 bases between the two ends. CDR3 amino acids: CASSMDTGELFF. As DNA, the CDR3 is TGTGCCAGTAGTATGGACACCGGGGAGCTGTTTTTT. The full variable domain, with the rest looked up from reference TRBV19 and TRBJ2-2, is DGGITQSPKYLFRKEGQNVTLSCEQNLNHDAMYWYRQDPGQGLRLIYYSQIVNDFQKGDIAEGYSVSREKKESFPLTVTSAQKNPTAFYLCASSMDTGELFFGEGSRLTVL.

This chain links TRBV5-1 with TRBJ1-3, with unresolved D. V shed 3 bases and J shed 0 bases, with 10 bases lying between them. Germline assignment: CDR1 SGHRS and CDR2 YFSETQ. The CDR3 loop spans 15 amino acids. CDR3 nucleotide sequence: TGCGCCAGCAGCTCCCTCGGTTCCTCTGGAAACACCATATATTTT. Its protein product is CASSSLGSSGNTIYF. The complete variable domain, with remaining parts taken from reference TRBV5-1 and TRBJ1-3, reads KAGVTQTPRYLIKTRGQQVTLSCSPISGHRSVSWYQQTPGQGLQFLFEYFSETQRNKGNFPGRFSGRQFSNSRSEMNVSTLELGDSALYLCASSSLGSSGNTIYFGEGSWLTVV.

Concerning this clonotype: A much larger clonotype is one base distant, so this may be a read error. The V and J genes are TRBV29-1 and TRBJ1-2; weak D call: TRBD1 (5 bases). Germline V gives CDR1 SQVTM, CDR2 ANQGSEA. V lost 4 bases and J 7 bases, leaving 19 bases between the germline ends. The CDR3 is 14 residues long. CDR3 coding DNA: TGCAGCGTTGTGGGGGAAAGGGCCCCCTTTGGCTACACCTTC. Its translation: CSVVGERAPFGYTF. Drawing the rest from reference TRBV29-1 and TRBJ1-2, the complete variable domain is SAVISQKPSRDICQRGTSLTIQCQVDSQVTMMFWYRQQPGQSLTLIATANQGSEATYESGFVIDKFPISRPNLTFSTLTVSNMSPEDSSIYLCSVVGERAPFGYTFGSGTRLTVV.

By share, this clonotype ranks as medium-sized. This rearrangement joins TRBV6-5 to TRBJ1-6; D is possibly TRBD1 (6 bases). The germline V gene encodes CDR1 MNHEY and CDR2 SVGAGI. This CDR3 region has 15 residues. Trimming pared 4 bases from V and 7 bases from J, leaving 14 bases between. CDR3 sequence (DNA): TGTGCCAGCAGTTCACAGGGTCCGGGAAATTCACCCCTCCACTTT. This sequence encodes CASSSQGPGNSPLHF.

By share, this clonotype ranks as medium-sized. The chain has TRBV19 and TRBJ1-5; perhaps TRBD1 as D (5 bases). This CDR3 is 15 amino acids long. The V and J ends lost 7 bases and 6 bases respectively, with 19 bases between them. CDR1 is LNHDA, CDR2 SQIVND, per germline (reference sequence). The DNA for the CDR3 is TGTGCCAGTACCGAGACCTGGGACTTCGGTCAGCCCCAGCATTTT. It translates to CASTETWDFGQPQHF.

This clonotype is classed as medium-sized. The rearrangement joins TRBV6-6 to TRBJ2-5; no reliable D call. V dropped 0 bases and J dropped 2 bases, with 7 bases sitting between them. CDR1 is MNHNY and CDR2 is SVGAGI in the germline V gene (reference sequence). The CDR3 extends over 14 amino acids. The CDR3 nucleotides are TGTGCCAGCAGTTACTCGGCAGTACAAGAGACCCAGTACTTC. This translates into CASSYSAVQETQYF.

The table lists this clonotype with a few counts. The chain carries TRBV20-1 and TRBJ2-1; 13 bases line up with TRBD2. CDR1 DFQATT and CDR2 SNEGSKA come from the germline V gene (reference sequence). This CDR3 is 19 amino acids long. J gave up 3 bases and V 0 bases, and 11 bases lay outside the gene matches. CDR3 region: CSARDLIAGTSGDYNEQFF. For the CDR3, the DNA is TGCAGTGCTAGAGATCTAATAGCCGGGACTAGCGGGGACTACAATGAGCAGTTCTTC.

This clonotype occurred many times. V gene TRBV30 combines with J gene TRBJ1-2; D perhaps matches TRBD1 (5 bases). The ends were cut back, 3 bases at V and 3 bases at J, with 14 bases in the middle. The germline V gene encodes CDR1 GTSNPN and CDR2 SVGIG (reference sequence). This CDR3 has 14 amino acids. The CDR3 reads CAWSLRWGDYGYTF. CDR3 DNA: TGTGCCTGGAGCCTCAGGTGGGGGGACTATGGCTACACCTTC.

This chain joins TRBV5-1 and TRBJ2-3; D gene uncertain. Trimming took 0 bases from V and 5 from J, leaving 10 bases between them. Germline assignment: CDR1 SGHRS and CDR2 YFSETQ. The CDR3 spans 14 residues. The CDR3 DNA reads as TGCGCCAGCAGCTTGGTCGAGGCGTTAGATACGCAGTATTTT. It translates to CASSLVEALDTQYF. The entire variable domain, with the rest obtained from reference TRBV5-1 and TRBJ2-3, is as follows: KAGVTQTPRYLIKTRGQQVTLSCSPISGHRSVSWYQQTPGQGLQFLFEYFSETQRNKGNFPGRFSGRQFSNSRSEMNVSTLELGDSALYLCASSLVEALDTQYFGPGTRLTVL.

This clonotype was seen more than once but under ten times. The CDR3 bases are TGTGCCAGCAGTGTCTGGCGGGGGGGCGGCGAGACCCAGTACTTC. This translates into CASSVWRGGGETQYF. The V gene is TRBV2, the J gene TRBJ2-5; 9 bases line up with TRBD2. The germline gives CDR1 SNHLY, CDR2 FYNNEI. The CDR3 sequence is 15 residues long. Trimming at V came to 4 bases and at J to 5 bases, leaving 8 bases not matched to a gene.